Listed here are 2 T cell receptor beta chains from one sample, sequenced in a study of T cell responses to AZD1222 COVID-19 vaccine. Sequencing used immunoSEQ multiplex PCR; TCRdb keeps in-frame clones, though not all of them. The sample has 200,000 or so clones, around 93% seen once. This specimen was peripheral blood, taken on day 0 of MenACWY control vaccination. The receptors stem from an adult in good health.

V gene TRBV2 combines with J gene TRBJ2-2; 8 nucleotides line up with TRBD2. V was pared by 8 bases and J by 5 bases, with 13 bases of the junction left unmatched. The V gene's germline CDR1 is SNHLY and CDR2 FYNNEI. This CDR3 has 16 residues. CDR3 sequence (DNA): TGTGCCAGCTGTTGGGTAGCGGGGTACGAAACCGGGGAGCTGTTTTTT. Translation: CASCWVAGYETGELFF.

The V call is TRBV18, the J call TRBJ1-5; D is unclear. The V and J ends lost 2 bases and 0 bases respectively, with 14 bases between them. The CDR3 contains 17 residues. Germline CDR1 is KGHSH and CDR2 is LQKENI. CDR3 sequence reads: CASSPSLLGDSNQPQHF. In DNA form, the CDR3 reads TGTGCCAGCTCACCAAGCCTTCTAGGTGATAGCAATCAGCCCCAGCATTTT.